The 14 T cell receptor beta chains below come from one sample, sequenced in a study of radiation and T cells in renal cell carcinoma. Sequencing used immunoSEQ multiplex PCR; TCRdb keeps in-frame clones, though not all of them. This sample has tens of thousands of clones; 65% to 85% occur once, and the top ten carry approximately 6.8%. Documented time point: baseline pretreatment blood. Regarding treatment: 15 Gy SBRT to primary tumor, nephrectomy 4 weeks later. Specimen: blood, collected from a patient whose treatment included radiotherapy and nephrectomy. All receptors come from a man aged 55 to 69 with renal cell carcinoma.

V and J are TRBV10-1 and TRBJ1-1, with TRBD1 matching over 10 bases. Germline trimming cut 7 bases from V and 10 bases from J; bases unmatched to any gene: 6. There are 12 residues in the CDR3. CDR1 and CDR2 from the germline V gene are WNHNN and SYGVQD (reference sequence). DNA of the CDR3: TGCGCCAGCACCCAGACAGGGGGCCCAGCTTTCTTT. Amino acid sequence: CASTQTGGPAFF.

The chain joins TRBV2 to TRBJ1-5; D is unresolved. The CDR3 covers 14 residues. Trimming removed 4 bases from V and 3 bases from J, with 10 bases in between. The germline V gene encodes CDR1 SNHLY and CDR2 FYNNEI. This CDR3 reads CASSGGPDNQPQHF. The DNA for the CDR3 is TGTGCCAGCAGTGGAGGCCCAGACAATCAGCCCCAGCATTTT. Drawing the rest from reference TRBV2 and TRBJ1-5, the complete variable domain is EPEVTQTPSHQVTQMGQEVILRCVPISNHLYFYWYRQILGQKVEFLVSFYNNEISEKSEIFDDQFSVERPDGSNFTLKIRSTKLEDSAMYFCASSGGPDNQPQHFGDGTRLSIL.

The chain combines TRBV6-1 with TRBJ2-7, with 13 bases that match TRBD2. CDR3 length equals 16 residues. The V and J ends lost 3 bases and 0 bases, in that order; junction bases with no gene match: 2. Germline V gene data show CDR1 as MNHNS and CDR2 as SASEGT. CDR3 amino acids: CASSEGLAGFSYEQYV. The CDR3 DNA is TGTGCCAGCAGTGAGGGACTAGCGGGATTCTCCTACGAGCAGTACGTC.

V is TRBV11-2 and J is TRBJ1-2; D not certain. Trimming took 5 bases from V and 1 from J, leaving 11 bases between them. Germline assignment: CDR1 SGHAT and CDR2 FQNNGV. The CDR3 is made up of 14 amino acids. The CDR3 here is CASSLGRVNYGYTF. CDR3 nucleotide sequence: TGTGCCAGCAGCCTTGGACGGGTTAACTATGGCTACACCTTC.

J is TRBJ2-7 and V is TRBV7-2, with D perhaps TRBD1 or TRBD2 (5 bases each). V lost 1 base and J 0 bases, leaving 10 bases between the germline ends. The CDR3 is made up of 15 amino acids. In germline, CDR1 is SGHTA, CDR2 FQGNSA. The CDR3 protein is CASSLVAGSSYEQYF. The CDR3 DNA sequence: TGTGCCAGCAGCTTAGTGGCAGGGAGCTCCTACGAGCAGTACTTC.

The rearrangement links TRBV27 to TRBJ1-2; D unresolved. This CDR3 comprises 14 residues. V was cut by 3 bases and J by 2 bases, with 10 bases left in between. Germline CDR1 and CDR2: MNHEY and SMNVEV (reference sequence). The CDR3 DNA follows: TGTGCCAGCAGTTTTCAGGCAGGAAACTATGGCTACACCTTC. Residues: CASSFQAGNYGYTF.

The CDR3 nucleotides read TGTGCCAGCAGTAACACCCTCCTTGGGGGAGAAGCTTTCTTT. Translated, it gives CASSNTLLGGEAFF. This chain links TRBV6-5 with TRBJ1-1; a possible D gene is TRBD1 (5 bases). The CDR3 is 14 residues long. Between the trimmed V and J ends, which lost 5 bases and 8 bases, there was a span of 18 bases. Germline assignment: CDR1 MNHEY and CDR2 SVGAGI.

The chain recombines TRBV5-1 with TRBJ2-1; the D gene is possibly TRBD2 (5 bases). CDR3 length: 14 residues. V lost 0 bases and J 7 bases, leaving 11 bases between the germline ends. The germline V gene encodes CDR1 SGHRS and CDR2 YFSETQ. The CDR3 is CASSLGARGNEQFF. The CDR3 bases are TGCGCCAGCAGCTTGGGCGCCCGGGGTAATGAGCAGTTCTTC.

This chain uses TRBV11-2 with TRBJ1-6; 7 nucleotides match TRBD1. This CDR3 region has 14 residues. CDR1 is SGHAT, CDR2 FQNNGV, per germline. The V and J ends lost 6 bases and 10 bases, in that order; junction bases with no gene match: 9. Written as DNA, the CDR3 is TGTGCCAGCAGTAAGACAGGGATTCGGTCACCCCTCCACTTT. Protein product: CASSKTGIRSPLHF.

The chain recombines TRBV2 with TRBJ1-5; the D is unclear. In germline, CDR1 is SNHLY, CDR2 FYNNEI. The CDR3 length is 14 residues. V lost 2 bases and J lost 2, with 7 bases in between. CDR3 sequence: CASSEQVGNQPQHF. The DNA for the CDR3 is TGTGCCAGCAGTGAACAGGTTGGCAATCAGCCCCAGCATTTT. Together with reference TRBV2 and TRBJ1-5, the CDR3 gives the full variable domain: EPEVTQTPSHQVTQMGQEVILRCVPISNHLYFYWYRQILGQKVEFLVSFYNNEISEKSEIFDDQFSVERPDGSNFTLKIRSTKLEDSAMYFCASSEQVGNQPQHFGDGTRLSIL.

This chain joins TRBV7-2 and TRBJ1-5; D is unresolved. The CDR3 totals 13 residues. Trimming took 4 bases from V and 7 from J, leaving 11 bases between them. CDR1 SGHTA and CDR2 FQGNSA come from the germline V gene. The CDR3 region has the DNA TGTGCCAGCAGCTCCTATGGAACCCAGCCCCAGCATTTT. This gives the protein CASSSYGTQPQHF.

As regards this clone: The sample has other DNA sequences that encode this CDR3 too. This rearrangement joins TRBV5-1 to TRBJ1-6; unclear D gene. CDR1 SGHRS and CDR2 YFSETQ come from the germline V gene. This CDR3 spans 14 amino acids. The V and J ends lost 0 bases and 10 bases respectively, with 11 bases between them. CDR3 amino acids: CASSLVSGNSPLHF. CDR3 DNA: TGCGCCAGCAGCTTGGTGTCTGGGAACTCACCCCTCCACTTT.

The chain combines TRBV27 with TRBJ1-1, with D maybe TRBD1 (6 bases). The V end lost 3 bases, the J end lost 4 bases, and 15 bases lay between the germline ends. This CDR3 has 15 residues. The germline V gene encodes CDR1 MNHEY and CDR2 SMNVEV (reference sequence). The CDR3, as DNA: TGTGCCAGCAGTTTTAATGGGGGGCTGGTCACTGAAGCTTTCTTT. It yields the protein CASSFNGGLVTEAFF.

This rearrangement joins TRBV18 to TRBJ2-3; possibly TRBD2 for D (5 bases). V lost 0 bases, J lost 4 bases, and 17 bases lay in between. From germline, CDR1 is KGHSH and CDR2 LQKENI. The CDR3 has 17 amino acids. The CDR3 region is CASSPPNERSLADTQYF. The CDR3 DNA reads TGTGCCAGCTCACCACCGAACGAGCGGAGCTTGGCAGATACGCAGTATTTT.